The entry below gives a single T cell receptor beta chain sequence along with its context. In the study's own analysis: The assay estimated nucleated cells by amplifying reference gene primers. Sequenced by immunoSEQ multiplex PCR; TCRdb stores in-frame clones only, minus some. V and J calls and clone size are those listed in that table; D and trimming were worked out from the DNA. Of approximately 310,000 clones detected, roughly 87% appear once; the ten largest clones hold 1%. This record belongs to a study of blood T cell repertoires in COVID-19. The wider study: T cells, B-cell-depleted T cells, or PBMCs supplied cDNA or gDNA.

The TCR was taken from a man aged 50 to 59 with active or convalescent COVID-19. What was sequenced was peripheral blood.

CDR3 amino acids: CASSLQGSTNEKLFF. CDR3 nucleotides: TGTGCCAGCAGCCTACAGGGTTCAACTAATGAAAAACTGTTTTTT. This chain uses TRBV14 with TRBJ1-4; D is possibly TRBD1 (6 bases). The CDR3 is made up of 15 amino acids. Per germline, CDR1 SGHDN and CDR2 FVKESK. Trimming took 4 bases from V and 0 from J, leaving 9 bases between them.